This T cell receptor beta chain was observed in a study of cytomegalovirus exposure and HLA in healthy donors. Broader study findings: DRB1 had the most TCR associations and HLA-C the fewest, a later analysis found, with rates varying by HLA locus. Reported findings show TCR beta sequences accurately forecast HLA-A and HLA-B alleles in most subjects. It emerged from a later analysis that several of the most significant clusters appeared to be linked to common viral pathogens. Later analysis revealed greater clonal expansion in HLA-associated TCR beta chains than in equally common others.

It was with 60 Vbeta and 13 Jbeta primers that the PCR ran. Using immunoSEQ multiplex PCR, the repertoire was profiled, and TCRdb retains in-frame clones only, with some absent. The profile shows 72,000 or so clones, around two thirds of them singletons. This clone was counted between two and nine times. The antigen is unknown. V lost 4 bases, J lost 6 bases, and 10 bases stayed unmatched. Germline-derived CDR1 and CDR2 are LNHDA and SQIVND (reference sequence). The CDR3 runs 16 residues. The chain joins TRBV19 to TRBJ2-1; TRBD1 matches 9 bases. The sample comprised PBMCs. This TCR was recovered from a human donor in good health. The chain's CDR3 is CASSKGRRQGVNEQFF. The CDR3 DNA reads TGTGCCAGTAGTAAAGGAAGGAGACAGGGGGTCAATGAGCAGTTCTTC. The full variable domain, its missing parts supplied by reference TRBV19 and TRBJ2-1, is DGGITQSPKYLFRKEGQNVTLSCEQNLNHDAMYWYRQDPGQGLRLIYYSQIVNDFQKGDIAEGYSVSREKKESFPLTVTSAQKNPTAFYLCASSKGRRQGVNEQFFGPGTRLTVL.